This TCR beta chain emerged from a study of persistence of HIV-infected CD4 T cells. Study observations and caveats: Degenerate expanded CDR3beta sequences were enriched among CMV- and Gag-responding cells. Proviral oligoclonality tracked with TCR oligoclonality within the same sorted cells.

The stimulus was an HIV-1 Gag 15-mer peptide pool, roughly 1 ug/peptide/mL. Sorted nonresponding memory CD4+ T cells were CD40L-negative, CD69-negative, CD45RO-high. Donors were HIV-1-infected adults who began suppressive ART during chronic infection. Comment on this clone: Its target is unknown.

The libraries were made with immunoSEQ version 4 in survey mode. The protocol was immunoSEQ multiplex PCR, while the TCRdb copy is restricted to in-frame clones and leaves out a portion. The top ten hold more than 13% of the sample, which has about 40,000 clones, about 84% seen once. This sequence originates from an adult man with HIV who was CMV-seropositive. The sample in question was CD4+ T cells sorted from PBMCs after approximately 20-hour stimulation, obtained from a patient who received antiretroviral therapy.

The CDR3 DNA reads as TGTGCCAGCAGCGCACAGGGTTCGGCTAATGAAAAACTGTTTTTT. Its translation: CASSAQGSANEKLFF. The V and J genes are TRBV5-5 and TRBJ1-4; D possibly corresponds to TRBD1 (6 bases). The CDR3 consists of 15 residues. V lost 4 bases and J 3 bases, leaving 13 bases between the germline ends. Looked up from germline, CDR1 is SGHKS and CDR2 is YYEKEE (reference sequence).